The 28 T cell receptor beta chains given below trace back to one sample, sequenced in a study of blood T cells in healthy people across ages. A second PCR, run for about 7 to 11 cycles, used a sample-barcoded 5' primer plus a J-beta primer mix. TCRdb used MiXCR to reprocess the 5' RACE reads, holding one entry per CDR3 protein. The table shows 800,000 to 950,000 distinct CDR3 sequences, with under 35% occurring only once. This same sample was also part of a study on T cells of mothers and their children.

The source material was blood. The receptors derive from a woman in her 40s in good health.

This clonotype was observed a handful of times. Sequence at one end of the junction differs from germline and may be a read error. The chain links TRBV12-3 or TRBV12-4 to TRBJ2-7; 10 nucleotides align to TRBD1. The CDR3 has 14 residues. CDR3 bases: TGTGTCAGCAGTCTAGGACAGGGGGCCTACGAGCAGTACTTC. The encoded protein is CVSSLGQGAYEQYF.

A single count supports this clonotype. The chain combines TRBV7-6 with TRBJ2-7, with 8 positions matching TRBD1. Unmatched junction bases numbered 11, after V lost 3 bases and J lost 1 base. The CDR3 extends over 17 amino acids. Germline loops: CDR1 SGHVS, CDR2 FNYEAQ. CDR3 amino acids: CASSFLPPGTGSYEQYF. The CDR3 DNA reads TGTGCCAGCAGCTTCCTCCCTCCCGGGACAGGTTCCTACGAGCAGTACTTC.

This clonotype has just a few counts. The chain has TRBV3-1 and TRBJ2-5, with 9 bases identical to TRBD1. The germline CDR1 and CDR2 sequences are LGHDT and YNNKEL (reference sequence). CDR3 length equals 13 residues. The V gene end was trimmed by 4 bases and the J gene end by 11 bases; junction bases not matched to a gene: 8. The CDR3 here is CASSRDRDLEQYF. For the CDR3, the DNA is TGTGCCAGCAGCCGGGACAGGGACCTGGAGCAGTACTTC.

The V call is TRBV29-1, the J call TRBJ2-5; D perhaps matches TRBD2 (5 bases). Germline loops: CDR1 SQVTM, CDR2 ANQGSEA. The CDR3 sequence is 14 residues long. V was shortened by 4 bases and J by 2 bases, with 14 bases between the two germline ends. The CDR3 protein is CSVADQRYQETQYF. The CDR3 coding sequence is TGCAGCGTTGCGGATCAGCGGTATCAAGAGACCCAGTACTTC.

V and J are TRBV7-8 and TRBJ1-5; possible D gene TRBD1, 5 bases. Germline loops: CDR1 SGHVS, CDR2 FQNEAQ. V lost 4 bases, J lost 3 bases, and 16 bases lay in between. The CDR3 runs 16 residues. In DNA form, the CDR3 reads TGTGCCAGCAGCTCTGGGGGGGTTTCCCCCAATCAGCCCCAGCATTTT. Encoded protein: CASSSGGVSPNQPQHF.

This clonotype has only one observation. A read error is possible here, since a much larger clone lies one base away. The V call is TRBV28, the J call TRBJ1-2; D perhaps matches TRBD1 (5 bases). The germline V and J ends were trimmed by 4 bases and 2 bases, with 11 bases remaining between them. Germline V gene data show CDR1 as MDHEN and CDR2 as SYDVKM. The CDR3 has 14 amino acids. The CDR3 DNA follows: TGTGCCAGCAGTTCGGGATGGGGGAACTATGGCTACACCTTC. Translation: CASSSGWGNYGYTF.

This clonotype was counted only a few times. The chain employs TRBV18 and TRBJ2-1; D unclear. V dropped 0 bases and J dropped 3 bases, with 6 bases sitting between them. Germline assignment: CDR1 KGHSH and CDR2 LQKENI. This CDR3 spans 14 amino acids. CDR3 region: CASSPPSFYNEQFF. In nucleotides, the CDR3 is TGTGCCAGCTCACCACCGAGCTTCTACAATGAGCAGTTCTTC.

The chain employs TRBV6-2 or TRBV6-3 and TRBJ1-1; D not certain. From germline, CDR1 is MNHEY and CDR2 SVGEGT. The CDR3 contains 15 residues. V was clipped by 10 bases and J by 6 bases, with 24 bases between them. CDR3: CATHIMDGVGAEAFF. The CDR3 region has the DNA TGTGCCACGCATATTATGGACGGGGTGGGCGCTGAAGCTTTCTTT.

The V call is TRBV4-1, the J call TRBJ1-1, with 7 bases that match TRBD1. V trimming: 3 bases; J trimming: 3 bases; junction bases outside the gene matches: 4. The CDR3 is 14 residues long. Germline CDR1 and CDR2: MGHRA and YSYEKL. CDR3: CASSQTTGHTEAFF. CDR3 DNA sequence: TGCGCCAGCAGCCAGACGACAGGGCACACTGAAGCTTTCTTT.

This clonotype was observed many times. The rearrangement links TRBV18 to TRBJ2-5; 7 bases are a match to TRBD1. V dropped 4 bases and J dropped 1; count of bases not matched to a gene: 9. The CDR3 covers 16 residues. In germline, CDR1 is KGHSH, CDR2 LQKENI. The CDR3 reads CASSLVGTASQETQYF. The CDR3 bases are TGTGCCAGCTCACTAGTCGGGACAGCGAGCCAAGAGACCCAGTACTTC.

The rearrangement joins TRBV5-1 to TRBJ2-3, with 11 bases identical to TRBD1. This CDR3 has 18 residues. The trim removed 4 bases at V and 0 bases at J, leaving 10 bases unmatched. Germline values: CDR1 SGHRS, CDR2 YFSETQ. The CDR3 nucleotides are TGCGCCAGCAGCAAAGGACAGGGGGCTAGAGGGAGCACAGATACGCAGTATTTT. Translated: CASSKGQGARGSTDTQYF.

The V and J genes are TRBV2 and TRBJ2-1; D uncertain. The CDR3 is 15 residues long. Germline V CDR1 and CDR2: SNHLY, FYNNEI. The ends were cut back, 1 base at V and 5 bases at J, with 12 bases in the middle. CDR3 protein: CASSEVRSPNNEQFF. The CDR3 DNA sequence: TGTGCCAGCAGTGAAGTGCGGAGTCCAAACAATGAGCAGTTCTTC.

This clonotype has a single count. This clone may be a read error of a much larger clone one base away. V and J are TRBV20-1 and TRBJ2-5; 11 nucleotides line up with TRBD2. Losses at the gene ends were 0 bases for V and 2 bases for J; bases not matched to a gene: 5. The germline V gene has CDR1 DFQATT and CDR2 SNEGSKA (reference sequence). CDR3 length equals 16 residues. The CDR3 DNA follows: TGCAGTGCTAGAGACAGGATAGCGGGGGGGCAAGAGACCCAGTACTTC. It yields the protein CSARDRIAGGQETQYF.

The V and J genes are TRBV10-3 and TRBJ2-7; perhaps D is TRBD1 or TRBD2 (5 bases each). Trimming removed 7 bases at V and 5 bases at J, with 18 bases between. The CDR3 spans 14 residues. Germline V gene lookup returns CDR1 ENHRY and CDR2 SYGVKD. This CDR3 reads CAITSPGRDNEQYF. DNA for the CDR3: TGTGCCATCACGAGTCCGGGGCGCGACAACGAGCAGTACTTC.

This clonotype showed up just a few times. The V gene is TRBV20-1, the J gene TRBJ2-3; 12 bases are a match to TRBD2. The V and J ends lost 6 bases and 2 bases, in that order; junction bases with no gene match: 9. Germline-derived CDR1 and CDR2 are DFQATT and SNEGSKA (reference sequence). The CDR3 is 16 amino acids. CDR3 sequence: CSATPRLAGVTDTQYF. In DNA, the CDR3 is TGCAGTGCAACGCCTCGACTAGCGGGGGTCACAGATACGCAGTATTTT.

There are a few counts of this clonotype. The CDR3 nucleotides are TGTGCCAGTCGGGAACACCTCAATGAGCAGTTCTTC. It yields the protein CASREHLNEQFF. The chain has TRBV6-1 and TRBJ2-1; D is perhaps TRBD2 (5 bases). CDR3 size: 12 residues. Germline lookup yields CDR1 MNHNS and CDR2 SASEGT. The V end lost 9 bases, the J end lost 6 bases, and 12 bases lay between the germline ends.

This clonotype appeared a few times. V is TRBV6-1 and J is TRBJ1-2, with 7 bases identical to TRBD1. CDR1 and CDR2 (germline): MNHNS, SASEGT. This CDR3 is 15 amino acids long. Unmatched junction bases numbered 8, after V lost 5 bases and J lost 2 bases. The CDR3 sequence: CASSRTLGQNYGYTF. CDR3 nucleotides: TGTGCCAGCAGTCGCACCTTGGGACAGAACTATGGCTACACCTTC.

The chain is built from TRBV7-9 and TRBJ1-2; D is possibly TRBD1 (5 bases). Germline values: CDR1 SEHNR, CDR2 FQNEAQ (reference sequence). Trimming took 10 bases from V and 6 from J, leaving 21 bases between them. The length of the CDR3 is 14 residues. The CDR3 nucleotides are TGTGCCACCCTGCTGCGGGGACTGCGTGATGGCTACACCTTC. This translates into CATLLRGLRDGYTF. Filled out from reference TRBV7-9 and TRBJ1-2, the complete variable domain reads DTGVSQNPRHKITKRGQNVTFRCDPISEHNRLYWYRQTLGQGPEFLTYFQNEAQLEKSRLLSDRFSAERPKGSFSTLEIQRTEQGDSAMYLCATLLRGLRDGYTFGSGTRLTVV.

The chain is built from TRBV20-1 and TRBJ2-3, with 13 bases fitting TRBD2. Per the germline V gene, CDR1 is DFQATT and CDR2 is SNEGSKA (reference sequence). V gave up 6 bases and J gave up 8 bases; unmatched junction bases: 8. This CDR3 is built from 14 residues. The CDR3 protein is CSAPTSGGATTQYF. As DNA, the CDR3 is TGCAGTGCGCCTACTAGCGGGGGGGCAACTACGCAGTATTTT.

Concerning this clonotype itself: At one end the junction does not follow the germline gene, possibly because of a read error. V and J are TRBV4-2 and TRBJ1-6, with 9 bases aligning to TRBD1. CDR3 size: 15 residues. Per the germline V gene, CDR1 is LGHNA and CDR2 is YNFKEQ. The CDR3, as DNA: TGTGCCAGTAGCCAAGAGGGACAGGGAGGTTCACTCCTCCACTTT. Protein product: CASSQEGQGGSLLHF.

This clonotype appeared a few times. CDR3 amino acids: CATSESGESSYEQYF. The CDR3 DNA sequence: TGTGCCACCAGTGAATCGGGGGAGAGCTCCTACGAGCAGTACTTC. The chain recombines TRBV24-1 with TRBJ2-7; weak D call: TRBD2 (6 bases). Trimming stripped 4 bases from V and 0 bases from J, with 12 bases between. CDR3 length equals 15 residues. CDR1 is KGHDR, CDR2 SFDVKD, per germline.

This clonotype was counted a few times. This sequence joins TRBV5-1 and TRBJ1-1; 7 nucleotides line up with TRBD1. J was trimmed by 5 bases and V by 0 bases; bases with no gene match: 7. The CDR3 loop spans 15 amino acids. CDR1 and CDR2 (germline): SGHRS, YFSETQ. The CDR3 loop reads CASSLATGVGTEAFF. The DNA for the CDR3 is TGCGCCAGCAGCTTGGCCACAGGGGTAGGGACTGAAGCTTTCTTT. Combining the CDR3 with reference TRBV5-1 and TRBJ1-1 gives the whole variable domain KAGVTQTPRYLIKTRGQQVTLSCSPISGHRSVSWYQQTPGQGLQFLFEYFSETQRNKGNFPGRFSGRQFSNSRSEMNVSTLELGDSALYLCASSLATGVGTEAFFGQGTRLTVV.

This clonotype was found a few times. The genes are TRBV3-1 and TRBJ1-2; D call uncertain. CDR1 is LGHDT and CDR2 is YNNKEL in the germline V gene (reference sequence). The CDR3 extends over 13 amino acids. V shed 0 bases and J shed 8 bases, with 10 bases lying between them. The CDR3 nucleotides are TGTGCCAGCAGCCAAGATGCCTCAGGCGGCTACACCTTC. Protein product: CASSQDASGGYTF.

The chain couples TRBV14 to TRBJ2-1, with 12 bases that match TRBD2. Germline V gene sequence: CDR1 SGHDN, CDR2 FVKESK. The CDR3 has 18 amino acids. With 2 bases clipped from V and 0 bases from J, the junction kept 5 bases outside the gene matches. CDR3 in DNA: TGTGCCAGCAGCCAACGGACTAGCGGGGATCCCTCCTACAATGAGCAGTTCTTC. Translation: CASSQRTSGDPSYNEQFF.

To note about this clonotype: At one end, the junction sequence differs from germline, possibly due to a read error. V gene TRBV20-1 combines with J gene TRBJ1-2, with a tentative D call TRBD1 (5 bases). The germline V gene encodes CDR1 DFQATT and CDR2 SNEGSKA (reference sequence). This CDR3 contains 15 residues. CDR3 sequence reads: CSARALDPEGHGYIF. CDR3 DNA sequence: TGCAGTGCTAGAGCTCTCGACCCGGAGGGGCATGGCTACATCTTC.

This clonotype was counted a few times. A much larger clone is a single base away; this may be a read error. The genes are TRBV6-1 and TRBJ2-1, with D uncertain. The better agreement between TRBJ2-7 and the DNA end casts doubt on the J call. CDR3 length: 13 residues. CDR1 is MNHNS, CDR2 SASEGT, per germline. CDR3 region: CASLRSSYNEQYF. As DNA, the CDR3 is TGTGCCAGCCTGAGGAGCTCCTACAATGAGCAGTACTTC.

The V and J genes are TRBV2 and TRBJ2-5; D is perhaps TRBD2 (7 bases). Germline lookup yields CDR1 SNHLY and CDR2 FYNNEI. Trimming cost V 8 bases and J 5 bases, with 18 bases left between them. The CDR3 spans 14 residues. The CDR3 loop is CASRRGGGLETQYF. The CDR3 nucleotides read TGTGCCAGCCGTCGAGGGGGGGGCCTGGAGACCCAGTACTTC.

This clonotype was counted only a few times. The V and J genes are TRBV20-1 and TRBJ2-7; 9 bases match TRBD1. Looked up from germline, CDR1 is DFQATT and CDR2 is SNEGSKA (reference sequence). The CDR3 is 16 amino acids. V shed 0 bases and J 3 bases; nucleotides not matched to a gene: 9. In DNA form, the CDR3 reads TGCAGTGCTAGAGATGGTCTCCGGGACAGGGACTACGAGCAGTACTTC. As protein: CSARDGLRDRDYEQYF.